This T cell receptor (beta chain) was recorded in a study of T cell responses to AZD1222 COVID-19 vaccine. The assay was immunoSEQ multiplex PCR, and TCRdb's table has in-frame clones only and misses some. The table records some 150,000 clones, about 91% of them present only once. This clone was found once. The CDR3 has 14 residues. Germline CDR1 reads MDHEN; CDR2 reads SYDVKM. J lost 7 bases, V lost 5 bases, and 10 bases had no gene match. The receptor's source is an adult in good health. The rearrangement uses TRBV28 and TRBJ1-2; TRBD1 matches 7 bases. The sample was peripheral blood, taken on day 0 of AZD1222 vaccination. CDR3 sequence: CASSQTGRKGGYTF. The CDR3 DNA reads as TGTGCCAGCAGTCAGACAGGGAGGAAAGGTGGCTACACCTTC.